The next 13 T cell receptor beta chains were all read from a single sample in a study of siplizumab effects on memory and regulatory T cells. Sequenced by immunoSEQ multiplex PCR; TCRdb stores in-frame clones only, minus some. Seen here are about 27,000 clones, 84% observed once, and the top ten hold 24%. Sequencing was done on a sample of memory CD4+ T cells sorted from blood. The receptor source for this set is a human donor in good health.

The genes are TRBV30 and TRBJ1-1, with D perhaps TRBD1 (5 bases). The germline CDR1 and CDR2 sequences are GTSNPN and SVGIG (reference sequence). The CDR3 has 13 amino acids. V gave up 2 bases and J gave up 2 bases, with 9 bases separating them. CDR3 sequence reads: CAWSTGGNTEAFF. CDR3 bases: TGTGCCTGGAGTACAGGAGGAAACACTGAAGCTTTCTTT.

The chain links TRBV5-6 to TRBJ1-1; D not certain. Trimming stripped 5 bases from V and 0 bases from J, with 11 bases between. Germline V gives CDR1 SGHDT, CDR2 YYEEEE. CDR3 length equals 14 residues. The CDR3 reads CASRNAPLNTEAFF. In DNA form, the CDR3 reads TGTGCCAGCAGGAACGCTCCCTTGAACACTGAAGCTTTCTTT.

This chain links TRBV6-1 with TRBJ2-7, with 8 bases identical to TRBD1. Germline assignment: CDR1 MNHNS and CDR2 SASEGT. This CDR3 spans 15 amino acids. The V segment lost 6 bases and the J segment 7 bases; nucleotides outside the gene matches: 14. The CDR3 coding sequence is TGTGCCAGCAGGGGAGATTGGACAGGGACCCTGGAGCAGTACTTC. Protein: CASRGDWTGTLEQYF.

The chain uses TRBV5-1 and TRBJ2-5; 14 nucleotides agree with TRBD2. V lost 3 bases, J lost 2 bases, and 9 bases stayed unmatched. The CDR3 covers 18 residues. Germline V gene sequence: CDR1 SGHRS, CDR2 YFSETQ. The CDR3 here is CASSSYGTSGRVQETQYF. DNA of the CDR3: TGCGCCAGCAGCTCCTACGGGACTAGCGGGAGAGTACAAGAGACCCAGTACTTC.

In its sample, this clone was seen once. The chain employs TRBV10-2 and TRBJ2-7; D remains unclear. Trimming removed 3 bases at V and 10 bases at J, with 10 bases between. This CDR3 spans 11 amino acids. The germline CDR1 and CDR2 sequences are WSHSY and SAAADI. Here the CDR3 reads CASSDALYQYF. In DNA form, the CDR3 reads TGCGCCAGCAGTGACGCCCTATACCAGTACTTC.

V gene TRBV29-1 combines with J gene TRBJ2-4, with D perhaps assigned TRBD1 or TRBD2 (5 bases each). This CDR3 region has 14 residues. Trimming cost V 6 bases and J 3 bases, with 15 bases left between them. The germline gives CDR1 SQVTM, CDR2 ANQGSEA. Here the CDR3 DNA reads TGCAGCGTGACCGGGGCCGAGGGCAAAAACATTCAGTACTTC. This codes for CSVTGAEGKNIQYF.

The V gene is TRBV7-9, the J gene TRBJ2-6, with a tentative D call TRBD2 (7 bases). Germline V gives CDR1 SEHNR, CDR2 FQNEAQ (reference sequence). Trimming shortened V by 5 bases and J by 2 bases, and 10 bases separated the two germline ends. The CDR3 covers 15 residues. CDR3 coding DNA: TGTGCCAGCAGCCCGGGGGGCGCTGGGGCCAACGTCCTGACTTTC. Translated, it gives CASSPGGAGANVLTF.

A few counts support this clone. In DNA, the CDR3 is TGCGCCAGCAGCCAAGTGGGGGGCCGGGAAGAGACCCAGTACTTC. Translation: CASSQVGGREETQYF. This chain joins TRBV10-2 and TRBJ2-5; D assignment may be TRBD1 or TRBD2 (6 bases each). Germline V gives CDR1 WSHSY, CDR2 SAAADI. CDR3 length: 15 amino acids. V was shortened by 6 bases and J by 3 bases, with 17 bases between the two germline ends.

The chain couples TRBV28 to TRBJ1-5; TRBD1 is a possible D gene (5 bases). Germline V lookup: CDR1 MDHEN, CDR2 SYDVKM. The CDR3 covers 14 residues. V was pared by 2 bases and J by 7 bases, with 12 bases between. CDR3 sequence (DNA): TGTGCCAGCAGTTTAAAGGGGTCATGGCAGCCCCAGCATTTT. Protein product: CASSLKGSWQPQHF. The full variable domain, its missing parts supplied by reference TRBV28 and TRBJ1-5, is DVKVTQSSRYLVKRTGEKVFLECVQDMDHENMFWYRQDPGLGLRLIYFSYDVKMKEKGDIPEGYSVSREKKERFSLILESASTNQTSMYLCASSLKGSWQPQHFGDGTRLSIL.

The rearrangement joins TRBV15 to TRBJ2-1; D perhaps matches TRBD2 (5 bases). CDR3 size: 12 residues. Germline CDR1 LNHNV, CDR2 YYDKDF (reference sequence). Trimming stripped 3 bases from V and 7 bases from J, with 7 bases between. The CDR3 bases are TGTGCCACCAGCAGTGAGGGTAATGAGCAGTTCTTC. It yields the protein CATSSEGNEQFF.

This clone appeared a single time. One junction end disagrees with the germline gene, perhaps due to a read error. This chain joins TRBV7-7 and TRBJ2-5, with D possibly called TRBD1 or TRBD2 (5 bases each). The length of the CDR3 is 14 residues. Germline V gives CDR1 SSHAT, CDR2 FNYEAQ (reference sequence). CDR3 coding DNA: TGTGCTAGCAGCCCGGGGCCTCCAAGGGAGACCCAGTACTTC. Its protein is CASSPGPPRETQYF.

V usage is TRBV29-1 and J usage is TRBJ2-1, with D possibly being TRBD2 (6 bases). This CDR3 spans 12 amino acids. V lost 7 bases and J lost 4, with 11 bases in between. Germline V gene data show CDR1 as SQVTM and CDR2 as ANQGSEA. The CDR3 coding sequence is TGCAGCGCTCGTAGCGGATACAATGAGCAGTTCTTC. Protein sequence: CSARSGYNEQFF.

The chain combines TRBV5-1 with TRBJ2-7; the D is unclear. Germline values: CDR1 SGHRS, CDR2 YFSETQ. Trimming removed 0 bases at V and 0 bases at J, with 7 bases between. This CDR3 is built from 14 residues. CDR3 nucleotides: TGCGCCAGCAGCTTGGGTCAGGTCTCCTACGAGCAGTACTTC. Protein sequence: CASSLGQVSYEQYF. Full variable domain (remainder filled in from reference TRBV5-1 and TRBJ2-7): KAGVTQTPRYLIKTRGQQVTLSCSPISGHRSVSWYQQTPGQGLQFLFEYFSETQRNKGNFPGRFSGRQFSNSRSEMNVSTLELGDSALYLCASSLGQVSYEQYFGPGTRLTVT.